This entry lists 30 T cell receptor beta chains sequenced from one sample in a study of blood T cell repertoires in COVID-19. Sequencing was performed with immunoSEQ multiplex PCR; in TCRdb, only in-frame clones are kept and a portion is missing. The table has about 140,000 clones, roughly 89% seen once. What was sequenced was PBMCs or T cells enriched from blood (not recorded which). These receptors all stem from a middle-aged man who had recovered from COVID-19.

CDR3 DNA: TGTGCCAGCAGTAGACAGGACAGGGCATTGGTAGACGAGCAGTACTTC. Amino acids: CASSRQDRALVDEQYF. The rearrangement uses TRBV27 and TRBJ2-7, with TRBD1 identical over 8 bases. Germline CDR1 and CDR2: MNHEY and SMNVEV (reference sequence). This CDR3 has 16 amino acids. After removal of 5 bases from V and 5 bases from J, the junction contained 14 bases not matched to a gene.

The chain links TRBV6-5 to TRBJ1-4, with TRBD1 matching 11 bases. V dropped 6 bases and J dropped 7; count of bases not matched to a gene: 7. CDR1 and CDR2 from the germline V gene are MNHEY and SVGAGI. There are 15 residues in the CDR3. CDR3 region: CASRPGTGGGEKLFF. The CDR3 DNA reads as TGTGCCAGCAGACCAGGGACAGGGGGAGGTGAAAAACTGTTTTTT.

The chain couples TRBV6-2 or TRBV6-3 to TRBJ2-1; maybe TRBD2 (6 bases). CDR3 size: 13 residues. Trimming removed 0 bases from V and 11 bases from J, with 11 bases in between. CDR1 is MNHEY and CDR2 is SVGEGT in the germline V gene. CDR3 nucleotide sequence: TGTGCCAGCAGTTACTCGATGGCGGGAAAGCAGTTCTTC. Amino acids: CASSYSMAGKQFF.

This chain joins TRBV3-1 (or the pseudogene TRBV3-2) and TRBJ2-7; 7 bases fit TRBD1. This CDR3 has 17 residues. V shed 2 bases, J shed 4 bases, and the junction held 14 bases outside the gene matches. CDR1 and CDR2 from the germline V gene are LGHDT and YNNKEL (reference sequence). The CDR3 nucleotides are TGTGCCAGCAGCCAACCACTATTAGGGACAGAAGATTACGAGCAGTACGTC. Translated, it gives CASSQPLLGTEDYEQYV.

The chain employs TRBV5-1 and TRBJ2-5; 10 bases agree with TRBD2. The V segment lost 0 bases and the J segment 1 base; nucleotides outside the gene matches: 0. The CDR3 runs to 15 residues. CDR1 is SGHRS, CDR2 YFSETQ, per germline. This chain's CDR3 is CASSLGTSGQETQYF. The CDR3 nucleotides read TGCGCCAGCAGCTTGGGGACTAGCGGCCAAGAGACCCAGTACTTC. Supplemented by reference TRBV5-1 and TRBJ2-5, the full variable domain reads KAGVTQTPRYLIKTRGQQVTLSCSPISGHRSVSWYQQTPGQGLQFLFEYFSETQRNKGNFPGRFSGRQFSNSRSEMNVSTLELGDSALYLCASSLGTSGQETQYFGPGTRLLVL.

This chain links TRBV2 with TRBJ1-5; 7 nucleotides align to TRBD1. Losses at the gene ends were 8 bases for V and 0 bases for J; bases not matched to a gene: 7. This CDR3 is built from 15 residues. The germline V gene encodes CDR1 SNHLY and CDR2 FYNNEI. The CDR3 sequence is CASGKTGNSNQPQHF. The CDR3 DNA reads as TGTGCCAGCGGAAAGACAGGGAATAGCAATCAGCCCCAGCATTTT. Combining the CDR3 with reference TRBV2 and TRBJ1-5 gives the whole variable domain EPEVTQTPSHQVTQMGQEVILRCVPISNHLYFYWYRQILGQKVEFLVSFYNNEISEKSEIFDDQFSVERPDGSNFTLKIRSTKLEDSAMYFCASGKTGNSNQPQHFGDGTRLSIL.

J is TRBJ2-3 and V is TRBV5-1; a weak D match, TRBD1 (6 bases). V shed 6 bases and J shed 2 bases, with 19 bases lying between them. Germline CDR1 and CDR2: SGHRS and YFSETQ. This CDR3 region has 16 residues. CDR3 sequence: CASNNRVSTSTDTQYF. DNA of the CDR3: TGCGCCAGCAACAACAGGGTCTCCACCTCCACAGATACGCAGTATTTT.

The rearrangement uses TRBV28 and TRBJ2-3; D might be TRBD1 (5 bases). The CDR3 contains 14 residues. Trimming stripped 3 bases from V and 6 bases from J, with 13 bases between. Germline V gene sequence: CDR1 MDHEN, CDR2 SYDVKM. CDR3 DNA: TGTGCCAGCAGTTTTCCTGGGGCCGGGGATACGCAGTATTTT. Translating it yields CASSFPGAGDTQYF.

The V gene is TRBV28, the J gene TRBJ1-2; possibly TRBD1 for D (6 bases). Germline CDR1 MDHEN, CDR2 SYDVKM. The CDR3 spans 15 residues. Trimming pared 6 bases from V and 7 bases from J, leaving 21 bases between. Written as DNA, the CDR3 is TGTGCCAGCAGGACACAGGTCAGGGGAGCCGGTGGCTACACCTTC. This translates into CASRTQVRGAGGYTF.

The chain uses TRBV24-1 and TRBJ2-1; 11 bases agree with TRBD2. CDR3 size: 16 residues. Per germline, CDR1 KGHDR and CDR2 SFDVKD. The ends lost 6 bases at V and 3 bases at J; junction bases unmatched: 6. In nucleotides, the CDR3 is TGTGCCACCAGTCCTGTAGGGACTAGCGGCTACAATGAGCAGTTCTTC. Translation gives CATSPVGTSGYNEQFF.

The V call is TRBV5-1, the J call TRBJ2-4, with TRBD2 as a possible D gene (6 bases). From germline, CDR1 is SGHRS and CDR2 YFSETQ. The CDR3 spans 12 residues. V was shortened by 3 bases and J by 8 bases, with 9 bases between the two germline ends. The CDR3 DNA reads as TGCGCCAGCAGCTCACCGGGGGACATTCAGTACTTC. Amino acids: CASSSPGDIQYF.

Of note for this clone: Mismatch with germline at one junction end may stem from a read error. CDR3 DNA sequence: TGTGCCTGCAGCAACCCGTACAGTTCTGGAAACACCATATATTTT. This sequence encodes CACSNPYSSGNTIYF. The chain is built from TRBV3-1 (or the pseudogene TRBV3-2) and TRBJ1-3; D gene unclear. CDR1 and CDR2 from the germline V gene are LGHDT and YNNKEL (reference sequence). CDR3 size: 15 residues.

V and J are TRBV3-1 (or the pseudogene TRBV3-2) and TRBJ1-4, with 9 positions matching TRBD1. Germline V gene sequence: CDR1 LGHDT, CDR2 YNNKEL (reference sequence). V shed 4 bases and J 8 bases; nucleotides not matched to a gene: 11. The CDR3 is 16 amino acids. Here the CDR3 reads CASSPTIGTGREKLFF. CDR3 sequence (DNA): TGTGCCAGCAGCCCGACAATAGGGACAGGGCGGGAAAAACTGTTTTTT.

The chain carries TRBV7-2 and TRBJ1-1, with D possibly TRBD1 on 6 matching bases. Trimming took off 2 bases at V and 3 bases at J, with 10 bases between the two ends. This CDR3 has 14 residues. Germline V CDR1 and CDR2: SGHTA, FQGNSA. CDR3 sequence reads: CASSLLYRDTEAFF. In nucleotides, the CDR3 is TGTGCCAGCAGCTTACTGTACAGGGACACTGAAGCTTTCTTT. The full variable domain, in which reference TRBV7-2 and TRBJ1-1 provide the parts outside the CDR3, is GAGVSQSPSNKVTEKGKDVELRCDPISGHTALYWYRQSLGQGLEFLIYFQGNSAPDKSGLPSDRFSAERTGGSVSTLTIQRTQQEDSAVYLCASSLLYRDTEAFFGQGTRLTVV.

This chain joins TRBV4-2 and TRBJ1-6, with 7 bases aligning to TRBD1. Trimming at V came to 4 bases and at J to 7 bases, leaving 7 bases not matched to a gene. The CDR3 is 15 residues long. CDR1 is LGHNA and CDR2 is YNFKEQ in the germline V gene. In nucleotides, the CDR3 is TGTGCCAGCAGCCGAGGGGACAGCAAGAATTCACCCCTCCACTTT. Translation gives CASSRGDSKNSPLHF.

This clone was counted between two and nine times. V usage is TRBV7-9 and J usage is TRBJ2-3, with 7 bases that match TRBD1. This CDR3 spans 14 amino acids. V lost 6 bases and J lost 2; bases outside the gene matches: 5. Germline lookup yields CDR1 SEHNR and CDR2 FQNEAQ (reference sequence). The CDR3 reads CASRRQGSTDTQYF. CDR3 coding DNA: TGTGCCAGCAGGAGACAGGGATCCACAGATACGCAGTATTTT.

This rearrangement joins TRBV15 to TRBJ2-7; 7 nucleotides agree with TRBD1. CDR3 size: 16 residues. Trimming cost V 2 bases and J 1 base; bases outside gene matches: 8. Germline-derived CDR1 and CDR2 are LNHNV and YYDKDF (reference sequence). CDR3 sequence: CATSRPTGARSYEQYV. Written as DNA, the CDR3 is TGTGCCACCAGCAGACCTACAGGGGCTCGGTCCTACGAGCAGTACGTC.

The chain has TRBV19 and TRBJ1-6; TRBD1 might be the D (6 bases). CDR3 length: 14 amino acids. The V end was cut by 8 bases, the J end by 7 bases, with 15 bases between. Germline V gene data show CDR1 as LNHDA and CDR2 as SQIVND (reference sequence). CDR3 coding DNA: TGTGCCAGTTGCGGGGGGCCCGTCAATTCACCCCTCCACTTT. Translation: CASCGGPVNSPLHF.

The rearrangement uses TRBV27 and TRBJ1-5; 7 positions match TRBD1. Germline lookup yields CDR1 MNHEY and CDR2 SMNVEV (reference sequence). The CDR3 spans 13 residues. V was clipped by 3 bases and J by 7 bases; unmatched bases: 3. The CDR3 DNA sequence: TGTGCCAGCAGTTTGTACAGGGGCCAGCCCCAGCATTTT. The encoded protein is CASSLYRGQPQHF.

This chain joins TRBV28 and TRBJ1-2; 8 bases agree with TRBD1. This CDR3 is built from 14 residues. Per germline, CDR1 MDHEN and CDR2 SYDVKM. V lost 4 bases and J lost 5; bases outside the gene matches: 6. CDR3 DNA: TGTGCCAGCAGTTCGGACAGGGTTCCATATGGCTACACCTTC. It specifies CASSSDRVPYGYTF.

V usage is TRBV14 and J usage is TRBJ1-2; a weak D match, TRBD1 (6 bases). Trimming removed 4 bases from V and 8 bases from J, with 17 bases in between. The CDR3 has 14 residues. CDR1 SGHDN and CDR2 FVKESK come from the germline V gene. As DNA, the CDR3 is TGTGCCAGCAGCCTTGCCGGGGGGCGGCACGGCTACACCTTC. Residues: CASSLAGGRHGYTF.

The rearrangement joins TRBV4-1 to TRBJ1-6; no clear D gene. V lost 0 bases and J lost 6, with 12 bases in between. This CDR3 comprises 16 residues. The V gene's germline CDR1 is MGHRA and CDR2 YSYEKL. CDR3 DNA: TGCGCCAGCAGCCAAGAGTACTCAAATCCTAATTCACCCCTCCACTTT. This gives the protein CASSQEYSNPNSPLHF.

J is TRBJ1-5 and V is TRBV19; 7 nucleotides match TRBD1. The CDR3 spans 16 residues. Trimming removed 3 bases from V and 0 bases from J; junction bases left unmatched: 5. Germline V CDR1 and CDR2: LNHDA, SQIVND (reference sequence). In DNA, the CDR3 is TGTGCCAGTAGTATTCGGACAGGTTATAGCAATCAGCCCCAGCATTTT. It translates to CASSIRTGYSNQPQHF.

The V gene is TRBV6-5, the J gene TRBJ1-1; D unresolved. The germline V gene encodes CDR1 MNHEY and CDR2 SVGAGI. Deletions cut 6 bases from V and 4 bases from J, with 15 bases between. The CDR3 consists of 14 residues. CDR3 DNA sequence: TGTGCCAGCAGAGCAGGAGGGTGGATCACTGAAGCTTTCTTT. This gives the protein CASRAGGWITEAFF.

The chain has TRBV7-2 and TRBJ1-6; D is uncertain. The germline CDR1 and CDR2 sequences are SGHTA and FQGNSA. This CDR3 has 13 amino acids. V was clipped by 1 base and J by 10 bases, with 8 bases between them. The CDR3 DNA reads as TGTGCCAGCAGCTTAGTACTCAACTCACCCCTCCACTTT. It is translated as CASSLVLNSPLHF. The entire variable domain, with the rest obtained from reference TRBV7-2 and TRBJ1-6, is as follows: GAGVSQSPSNKVTEKGKDVELRCDPISGHTALYWYRQSLGQGLEFLIYFQGNSAPDKSGLPSDRFSAERTGGSVSTLTIQRTQQEDSAVYLCASSLVLNSPLHFGNGTRLTVT.

This chain links TRBV19 with TRBJ1-1; D perhaps matches TRBD1 (6 bases). The ends were cut back, 5 bases at V and 1 base at J, with 11 bases in the middle. The CDR3 sequence is 14 residues long. From germline, CDR1 is LNHDA and CDR2 SQIVND (reference sequence). CDR3 nucleotides: TGTGCCAGTAGTTCGAAGGGACAGAACACTGAAGCTTTCTTT. Its translation is CASSSKGQNTEAFF.

As DNA, the CDR3 is TGCAGCATAGGGACAGGGGGTCAGCCCCAGCATTTT. Amino acid sequence: CSIGTGGQPQHF. This chain uses TRBV29-1 with TRBJ1-5; 11 bases map to TRBD1. Unmatched junction bases numbered 3, after V lost 8 bases and J lost 6 bases. The CDR3 is 12 amino acids. CDR1 SQVTM and CDR2 ANQGSEA come from the germline V gene.

This clone was seen just once. This chain joins TRBV7-3 and TRBJ2-5; 8 bases are a match to TRBD1. V was clipped by 4 bases and J by 6 bases; unmatched bases: 7. Germline values: CDR1 SGHTA, CDR2 FQGTGA. This CDR3 spans 14 amino acids. DNA of the CDR3: TGTGCCAGCAGCTCCGGACAGGGCACACAGACCCAGTACTTC. Amino acid sequence: CASSSGQGTQTQYF.

This rearrangement joins TRBV29-1 to TRBJ2-3, with D maybe TRBD2 (6 bases). Germline CDR1 is SQVTM and CDR2 is ANQGSEA. V shed 6 bases and J shed 2 bases, with 12 bases lying between them. CDR3 length equals 13 residues. The CDR3 loop reads CSVPGVPTDTQYF. The CDR3 region has the DNA TGCAGCGTCCCGGGGGTCCCCACAGATACGCAGTATTTT.

In DNA form, the CDR3 reads TGTGCCAGCAGCCGTAAGGGAGGCGACTCTAGCACAGATACGCAGTATTTT. Protein sequence: CASSRKGGDSSTDTQYF. This chain links TRBV6-4 with TRBJ2-3; perhaps TRBD2 as D (6 bases). CDR1 and CDR2 (germline): MRHNA, SNTAGT. The CDR3 is made up of 17 amino acids. Trimming left V 6 bases short and J 0 bases short, with 19 bases between.